Listed below are T cell receptor beta chains from one sample, sequenced in a study of cytomegalovirus exposure and HLA in healthy donors. Sequenced by immunoSEQ multiplex PCR; TCRdb stores in-frame clones only, minus some. Of approximately 160,000 clones listed, 70% to 85% are singletons. The sample consisted of PBMCs. The receptors were sampled from a woman under 40 in good health and CMV-seronegative. The CDR3 runs from the conserved cysteine through the conserved F or W. D genes are given only for firm matches. Clone size is shown for a subset of rows, as once, few, many or a class of expanded clone.

v_gene,abundance,j_gene,d_gene,CDR3nt,CDR3aa
TRBV27,-,TRBJ2-1,TRBD2,TGTGCCAGCAGTTTAAGACTAGCTCGGTACAATGAGCAGTTCTTC,CASSLRLARYNEQFF
TRBV5-6,few,TRBJ1-4,TRBD1,TGTGCCAGCAGCTTACAGGGGACTAATGAAAAACTGTTTTTT,CASSLQGTNEKLFF
TRBV30,-,TRBJ2-7,TRBD1,TGTGCCTGGACCACCTTCGGACAGGGGCCTACAGAGCAGTACTTC,CAWTTFGQGPTEQYF
TRBV4-1,-,TRBJ1-5,-,TGCGCCAGCAGCATACGGACAGAAGATCAGCCCCAGCATTTT,CASSIRTEDQPQHF
TRBV5-1,-,TRBJ2-7,TRBD2,TGCGCCAGCAGACTCAGTAGCGGGAGGGCCGGGGAGCAGTACTTC,CASRLSSGRAGEQYF
TRBV18,once,TRBJ1-4,-,TGTGCCAGCTCACCTGATCCGACAGGATTTGCAACTAATGAAAAACTGTTTTTT,CASSPDPTGFATNEKLFF
TRBV5-4,-,TRBJ2-2,TRBD2,TGTGCCAGCAGCTTACGGCTAGCGGGAGTTGCCGGGGAGCTGTTTTTT,CASSLRLAGVAGELFF
TRBV9,-,TRBJ2-2,-,TGTGCCAGCAGCGTTCGGGGGAGCCTGAACACCGGGGAGCTGTTTTTT,CASSVRGSLNTGELFF
TRBV18,-,TRBJ1-6,-,TGTGCCAGCTCACGGTCGGAGACCCGGGGTAGGATACCCCTCCACTTT,CASSRSETRGRIPLHF
TRBV6-6,few,TRBJ2-2,-,TGTGCCAGCAGTTACGAAAGGACAGGGGAGCTGTTTTTT,CASSYERTGELFF